This TCR beta chain originates from a study of blood T cell repertoires in COVID-19. The wider study: The cDNA or gDNA used as material had been derived from T cells, B-cell-depleted T cells, or PBMCs.

From germline, CDR1 is SGHNT and CDR2 YENEEA. The CDR3 runs 14 residues. Trimming removed 1 base at V and 0 bases at J, with 6 bases between. This clone was detected only once. In the authors' methods: Scientists estimated how many nucleated cells there were by amplifying reference gene primers. TCRdb's copy holds only in-frame clones and misses some; the assay was immunoSEQ multiplex PCR. The DNA gave D and trimming, while V, J and clone size come from that table. The table shows about 69,000 clones, with around 90% occurring only once. This clonotype was sampled from a man between 45 and 60 years old with acute or convalescent COVID-19. The sample taken for sequencing was peripheral blood. The V and J genes are TRBV11-3 and TRBJ2-5; D gene unclear. The CDR3 is CASSLGADQETQYF. The CDR3 DNA follows: TGTGCCAGCAGCTTAGGGGCAGACCAAGAGACCCAGTACTTC.